Given below is one T cell receptor beta chain in context. The sample is drawn from a study of T cell changes during pregnancy in multiple sclerosis. Data came from immunoSEQ multiplex PCR; TCRdb stores just in-frame clones and leaves some out. The sample lists some 14,000 clones; roughly 90% were seen once. The clonotype comes from a female donor in good health, enrolled as a control in a pregnancy study. Source: CD8+ T cells from peripheral blood mononuclear cells, taken after pregnancy.

The CDR3 loop reads CATSGRSGTQETQYF. The CDR3 DNA sequence: TGTGCCACCAGCGGAAGATCAGGGACTCAAGAGACCCAGTACTTC. The chain has TRBV15 and TRBJ2-5; D perhaps matches TRBD2 (6 bases). This CDR3 has 15 amino acids. Germline assignment: CDR1 LNHNV and CDR2 YYDKDF (reference sequence). V was pared by 5 bases and J by 2 bases, with 15 bases between.